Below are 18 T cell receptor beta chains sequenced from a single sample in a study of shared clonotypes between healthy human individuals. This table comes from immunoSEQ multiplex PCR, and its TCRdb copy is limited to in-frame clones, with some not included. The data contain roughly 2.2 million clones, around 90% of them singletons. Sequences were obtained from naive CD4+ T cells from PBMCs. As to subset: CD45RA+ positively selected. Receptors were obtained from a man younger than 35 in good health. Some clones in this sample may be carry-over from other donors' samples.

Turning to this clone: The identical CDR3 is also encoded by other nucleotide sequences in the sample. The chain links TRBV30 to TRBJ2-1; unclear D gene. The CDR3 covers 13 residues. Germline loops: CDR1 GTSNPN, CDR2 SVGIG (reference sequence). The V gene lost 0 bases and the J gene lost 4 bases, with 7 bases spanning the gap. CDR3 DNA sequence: TGTGCCTGGAGTGTGAGAGCTTACAATGAGCAGTTCTTC. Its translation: CAWSVRAYNEQFF.

DNA of the CDR3: TGTGCCAGCAGCTTATATGGGACAGGGAGTGAAAAACTGTTTTTT. This encodes CASSLYGTGSEKLFF. J is TRBJ1-4 and V is TRBV7-9, with TRBD1 matching 9 bases. Germline CDR1 reads SEHNR; CDR2 reads FQNEAQ (reference sequence). This CDR3 is 15 amino acids long. After removal of 2 bases from V and 7 bases from J, the junction contained 5 bases not matched to a gene. The full variable domain, completed using reference TRBV7-9 and TRBJ1-4, is DTGVSQNPRHKITKRGQNVTFRCDPISEHNRLYWYRQTLGQGPEFLTYFQNEAQLEKSRLLSDRFSAERPKGSFSTLEIQRTEQGDSAMYLCASSLYGTGSEKLFFGSGTQLSVL.

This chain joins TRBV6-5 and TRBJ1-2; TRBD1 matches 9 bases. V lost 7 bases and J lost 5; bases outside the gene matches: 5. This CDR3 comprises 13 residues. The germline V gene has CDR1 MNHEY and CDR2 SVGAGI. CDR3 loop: CASIGGTGYGYTF. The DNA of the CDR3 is TGTGCCAGCATAGGAGGGACAGGGTATGGCTACACCTTC.

CDR3 nucleotides: TGTGCCAGCAGTTCACCCAGAGCGAGTAGCTATGGCTACACCTTC. Encoded protein: CASSSPRASSYGYTF. V gene TRBV6-5 combines with J gene TRBJ1-2; D remains unclear. Germline assignment: CDR1 MNHEY and CDR2 SVGAGI. V shed 4 bases and J shed 4 bases, with 16 bases lying between them. This CDR3 is built from 15 residues.

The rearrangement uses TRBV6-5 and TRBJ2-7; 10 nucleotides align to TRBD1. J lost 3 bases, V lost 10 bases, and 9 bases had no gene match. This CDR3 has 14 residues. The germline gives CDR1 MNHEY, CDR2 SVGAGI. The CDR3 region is CATMRGQGVYEQYF. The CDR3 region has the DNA TGTGCCACCATGCGCGGACAGGGGGTCTACGAGCAGTACTTC.

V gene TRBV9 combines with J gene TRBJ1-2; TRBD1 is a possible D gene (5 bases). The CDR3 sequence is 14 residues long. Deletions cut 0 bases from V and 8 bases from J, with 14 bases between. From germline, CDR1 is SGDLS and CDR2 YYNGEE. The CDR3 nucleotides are TGTGCCAGCAGCGTAGAGCCCGGGGGAAGAGGCTACACCTTC. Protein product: CASSVEPGGRGYTF.

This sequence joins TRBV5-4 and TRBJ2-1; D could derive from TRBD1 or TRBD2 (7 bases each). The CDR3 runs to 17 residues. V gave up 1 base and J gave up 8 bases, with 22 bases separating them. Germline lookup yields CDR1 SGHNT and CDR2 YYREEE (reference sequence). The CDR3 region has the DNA TGTGCCAGCAGCTTGACAGGGGAGGGGCTAGCCAGATATGAGCAGTTCTTC. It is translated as CASSLTGEGLARYEQFF. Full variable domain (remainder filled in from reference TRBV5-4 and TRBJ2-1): ETGVTQSPTHLIKTRGQQVTLRCSSQSGHNTVSWYQQALGQGPQFIFQYYREEENGRGNFPPRFSGLQFPNYSSELNVNALELDDSALYLCASSLTGEGLARYEQFFGPGTRLTVL.

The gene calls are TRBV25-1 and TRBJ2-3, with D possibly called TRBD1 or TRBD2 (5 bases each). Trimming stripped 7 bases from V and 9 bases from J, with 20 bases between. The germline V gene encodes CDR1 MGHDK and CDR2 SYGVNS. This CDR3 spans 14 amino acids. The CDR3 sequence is CASTRDGGLLTQYF. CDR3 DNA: TGTGCCAGCACCCGGGACGGCGGTCTTTTGACGCAGTATTTT. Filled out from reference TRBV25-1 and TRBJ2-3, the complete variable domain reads EADIYQTPRYLVIGTGKKITLECSQTMGHDKMYWYQQDPGMELHLIHYSYGVNSTEKGDLSSESTVSRIRTEHFPLTLESARPSHTSQYLCASTRDGGLLTQYFGPGTRLTVL.

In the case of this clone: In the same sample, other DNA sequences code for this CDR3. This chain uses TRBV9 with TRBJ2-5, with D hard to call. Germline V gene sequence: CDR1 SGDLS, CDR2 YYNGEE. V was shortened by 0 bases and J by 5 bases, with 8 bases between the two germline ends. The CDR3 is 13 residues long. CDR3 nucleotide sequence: TGTGCCAGCAGCGTAGGGAGAGTGGAGACCCAGTACTTC. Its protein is CASSVGRVETQYF.

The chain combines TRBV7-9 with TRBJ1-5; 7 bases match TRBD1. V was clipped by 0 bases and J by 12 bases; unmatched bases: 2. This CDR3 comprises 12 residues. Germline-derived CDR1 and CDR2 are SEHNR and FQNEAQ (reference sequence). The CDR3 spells CASSLATGVQHF. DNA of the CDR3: TGTGCCAGCAGCTTAGCTACAGGGGTCCAGCATTTT.

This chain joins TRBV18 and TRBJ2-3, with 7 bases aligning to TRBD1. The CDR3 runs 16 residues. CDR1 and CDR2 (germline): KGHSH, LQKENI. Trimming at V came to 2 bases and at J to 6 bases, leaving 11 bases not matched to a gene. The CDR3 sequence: CASSPRQGAGTDTQYF. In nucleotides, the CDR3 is TGTGCCAGCTCACCAAGACAGGGTGCTGGAACGGATACGCAGTATTTT.

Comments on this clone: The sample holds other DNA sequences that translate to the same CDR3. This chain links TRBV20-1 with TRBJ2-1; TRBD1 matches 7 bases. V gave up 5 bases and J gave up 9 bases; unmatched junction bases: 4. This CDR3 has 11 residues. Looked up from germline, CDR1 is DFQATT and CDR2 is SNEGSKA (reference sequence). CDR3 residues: CSASRGFEQFF. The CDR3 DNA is TGCAGTGCTTCCAGGGGGTTTGAGCAGTTCTTC.

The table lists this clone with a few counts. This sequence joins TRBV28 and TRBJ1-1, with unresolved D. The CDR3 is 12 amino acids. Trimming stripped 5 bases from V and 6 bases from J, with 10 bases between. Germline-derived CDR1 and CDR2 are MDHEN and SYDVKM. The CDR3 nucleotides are TGTGCCAGCAGTCCACCAGTGGCTGAAGCTTTCTTT. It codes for CASSPPVAEAFF.

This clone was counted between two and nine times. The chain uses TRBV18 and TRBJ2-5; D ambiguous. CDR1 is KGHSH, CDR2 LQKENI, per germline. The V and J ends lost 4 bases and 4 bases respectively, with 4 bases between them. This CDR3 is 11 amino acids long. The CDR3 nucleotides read TGTGCCAGCTCACGCTCAGAGACCCAGTACTTC. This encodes CASSRSETQYF. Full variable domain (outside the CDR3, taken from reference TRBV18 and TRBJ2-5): NAGVMQNPRHLVRRRGQEARLRCSPMKGHSHVYWYRQLPEEGLKFMVYLQKENIIDESGMPKERFSAEFPKEGPSILRIQQVVRGDSAAYFCASSRSETQYFGPGTRLLVL.

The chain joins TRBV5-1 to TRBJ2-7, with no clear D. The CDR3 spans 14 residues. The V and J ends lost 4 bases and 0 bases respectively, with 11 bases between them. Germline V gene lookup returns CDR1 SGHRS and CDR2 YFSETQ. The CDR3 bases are TGCGCCAGCAGCATTGACACTGACTCCTACGAGCAGTACTTC. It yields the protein CASSIDTDSYEQYF.

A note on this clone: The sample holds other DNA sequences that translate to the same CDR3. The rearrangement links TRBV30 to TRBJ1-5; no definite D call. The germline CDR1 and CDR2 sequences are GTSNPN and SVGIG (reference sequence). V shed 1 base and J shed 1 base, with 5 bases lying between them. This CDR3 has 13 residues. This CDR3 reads CAWSEDSNQPQHF. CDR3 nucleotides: TGTGCCTGGAGTGAAGACAGCAATCAGCCCCAGCATTTT.

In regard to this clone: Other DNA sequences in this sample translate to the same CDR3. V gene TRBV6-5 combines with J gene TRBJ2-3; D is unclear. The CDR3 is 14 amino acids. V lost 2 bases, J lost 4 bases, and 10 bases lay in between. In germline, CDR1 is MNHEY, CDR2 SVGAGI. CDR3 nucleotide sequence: TGTGCCAGCAGTTACCGAGCCCGGGCAGATACGCAGTATTTT. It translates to CASSYRARADTQYF.

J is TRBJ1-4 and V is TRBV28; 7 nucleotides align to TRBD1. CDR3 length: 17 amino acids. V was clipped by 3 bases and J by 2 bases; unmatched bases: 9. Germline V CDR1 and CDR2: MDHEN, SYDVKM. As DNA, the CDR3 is TGTGCCAGCAGTTTTTGGGGACAGACTCTTACTAATGAAAAACTGTTTTTT. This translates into CASSFWGQTLTNEKLFF.